One and the same sample provided the 32 T cell receptor beta chains below, sequenced in a study of blood T cell repertoires in COVID-19. Produced via immunoSEQ multiplex PCR; TCRdb's table is partial and in-frame only. The sample carries some 87,000 clones, about 79% recorded once. The sequenced sample was peripheral blood. The receptors originated from a human donor in a cohort sampled during active COVID-19.

The V gene is TRBV28, the J gene TRBJ1-5; D is perhaps TRBD1 (6 bases). The length of the CDR3 is 17 residues. Trimming shortened V by 5 bases and J by 0 bases, and 17 bases separated the two germline ends. Per the germline V gene, CDR1 is MDHEN and CDR2 is SYDVKM. DNA for the CDR3: TGTGCCAGCAGTGTCTCACAGGGAACTTATAGCAATCAGCCCCAGCATTTT. Translation: CASSVSQGTYSNQPQHF. The full variable domain, rest sourced from reference TRBV28 and TRBJ1-5, is DVKVTQSSRYLVKRTGEKVFLECVQDMDHENMFWYRQDPGLGLRLIYFSYDVKMKEKGDIPEGYSVSREKKERFSLILESASTNQTSMYLCASSVSQGTYSNQPQHFGDGTRLSIL.

The CDR3 DNA follows: TGTGCCAGCAGCTTATTGGGGACTAGCGGGAAAGTCGGGACCCAGTACTTC. It codes for CASSLLGTSGKVGTQYF. The J gene is TRBJ2-5, the V gene TRBV7-6; 13 bases are shared with TRBD2. J lost 7 bases, V lost 2 bases, and 10 bases had no gene match. Germline loops: CDR1 SGHVS, CDR2 FNYEAQ. There are 17 residues in the CDR3.

V gene TRBV27 combines with J gene TRBJ1-1, with no clear D. The CDR3 length is 11 residues. Trimming removed 3 bases from V and 6 bases from J, with 5 bases in between. Germline V gene lookup returns CDR1 MNHEY and CDR2 SMNVEV (reference sequence). The CDR3 loop is CASSFYPEAFF. Written as DNA, the CDR3 is TGTGCCAGCAGTTTCTACCCTGAAGCTTTCTTT.

Only one count was recorded for this clone. The rearrangement joins TRBV14 to TRBJ1-2; no clear D gene. Trimming cost V 0 bases and J 4 bases, with 12 bases left between them. This CDR3 region has 15 residues. Germline CDR1 is SGHDN and CDR2 is FVKESK. The CDR3 protein is CASSQDRTEVYGYTF. The CDR3 coding sequence is TGTGCCAGCAGCCAAGATCGAACAGAAGTCTATGGCTACACCTTC.

CDR3 DNA: TGCGCCAGCAGCGCCCGCGACAATGAGCAGTTCTTC. Encoded protein: CASSARDNEQFF. The genes are TRBV5-1 and TRBJ2-1; D ambiguous. The germline CDR1 and CDR2 sequences are SGHRS and YFSETQ. The length of the CDR3 is 12 residues. V was shortened by 4 bases and J by 5 bases, with 7 bases between the two germline ends.

This clone has just one count. The chain is built from TRBV6-5 and TRBJ1-1; D is undetermined. Germline V gene sequence: CDR1 MNHEY, CDR2 SVGAGI. V was cut by 5 bases and J by 0 bases, with 13 bases left in between. The CDR3 runs 15 residues. The DNA for the CDR3 is TGTGCCAGCAGTCCAATTCGAGAAATGAACACTGAAGCTTTCTTT. This translates into CASSPIREMNTEAFF.

This clone came up a few times. The CDR3 protein is CASSLTVGYEQYF. As DNA, the CDR3 is TGTGCCAGCAGCCTAACCGTCGGGTACGAGCAGTACTTC. The rearrangement joins TRBV28 to TRBJ2-7; D remains unclear. The V gene's germline CDR1 is MDHEN and CDR2 SYDVKM. The V gene lost 6 bases and the J gene lost 4 bases, with 13 bases spanning the gap. The CDR3 totals 13 residues.

This rearrangement joins TRBV11-2 to TRBJ2-7, with D maybe TRBD1 (6 bases). The CDR3 length is 13 residues. Germline loops: CDR1 SGHAT, CDR2 FQNNGV. Between the trimmed V and J ends, which lost 5 bases and 2 bases, there was a span of 10 bases. CDR3 sequence (DNA): TGTGCCAGCAGCCCCGGGACAACCTACGAGCAGTACGTC. Encoded protein: CASSPGTTYEQYV.

The chain carries TRBV20-1 and TRBJ1-1; D is perhaps TRBD1 (5 bases). CDR1 and CDR2 (germline): DFQATT, SNEGSKA (reference sequence). Trimming left V 3 bases short and J 4 bases short, with 12 bases between. This CDR3 is built from 13 residues. DNA of the CDR3: TGCAGTGCTAGTCCCGGGGGGACCACTGAAGCTTTCTTT. Protein product: CSASPGGTTEAFF.

Ten or more counts support this clone. The chain has TRBV5-4 and TRBJ2-2; D gene unclear. V was pared by 4 bases and J by 6 bases, with 7 bases between. This CDR3 region has 12 residues. Germline loops: CDR1 SGHNT, CDR2 YYREEE (reference sequence). CDR3 protein: CASSPYAGELFF. The DNA of the CDR3 is TGTGCCAGCAGCCCCTACGCCGGGGAGCTGTTTTTT.

The rearrangement joins TRBV20-1 to TRBJ2-5, with 16 bases identical to TRBD2. V lost 3 bases and J lost 0; bases outside the gene matches: 7. CDR1 is DFQATT and CDR2 is SNEGSKA in the germline V gene (reference sequence). The CDR3 spans 18 residues. The CDR3 reads CSASWGLAGGPDQETQYF. The CDR3 DNA sequence: TGCAGTGCTAGTTGGGGACTAGCGGGAGGGCCGGACCAAGAGACCCAGTACTTC.

A few counts support this clone. The J gene is TRBJ2-2, the V gene TRBV5-1; 9 bases match TRBD1. V was pared by 0 bases and J by 3 bases, with 3 bases of the junction left unmatched. Germline CDR1 SGHRS, CDR2 YFSETQ. The CDR3 sequence is 16 residues long. The CDR3 here is CASSLEGTGYTGELFF. Here the CDR3 DNA reads TGCGCCAGCAGCTTGGAGGGGACAGGGTACACCGGGGAGCTGTTTTTT.

The chain links TRBV24-1 to TRBJ2-3; 13 positions agree with TRBD2. J gave up 5 bases and V 4 bases, and 11 bases lay outside the gene matches. From germline, CDR1 is KGHDR and CDR2 SFDVKD. This CDR3 comprises 18 residues. In nucleotides, the CDR3 is TGTGCCACCAGTGACGGTGGAGGACTAGCGGGAGTGAGAGATACGCAGTATTTT. It translates to CATSDGGGLAGVRDTQYF.

The chain recombines TRBV10-3 with TRBJ2-3, with TRBD2 matching 7 bases. The CDR3 is 17 amino acids. The ends lost 7 bases at V and 5 bases at J; junction bases unmatched: 18. Germline loops: CDR1 ENHRY, CDR2 SYGVKD. The CDR3 DNA follows: TGTGCCATCAAATTTGACGGGAGGCTCCTGGGGATAGATACGCAGTATTTT. It codes for CAIKFDGRLLGIDTQYF.

The V and J genes are TRBV12-5 and TRBJ1-4; no firm D call. This CDR3 spans 13 amino acids. In germline, CDR1 is LGHNT, CDR2 FRNRAP. The V end lost 4 bases, the J end lost 6 bases, and 9 bases lay between the germline ends. The CDR3 DNA sequence: TGTGCTAGTGGTTGTAAGCAGGATGAAAAACTGTTTTTT. Protein sequence: CASGCKQDEKLFF. Full variable domain (remainder filled in from reference TRBV12-5 and TRBJ1-4): DARVTQTPRHKVTEMGQEVTMRCQPILGHNTVFWYRQTMMQGLELLAYFRNRAPLDDSGMPKDRFSAEMPDATLATLKIQPSEPRDSAVYFCASGCKQDEKLFFGSGTQLSVL.

The chain is built from TRBV18 and TRBJ1-3; TRBD1 agrees at 11 bases. Germline V gives CDR1 KGHSH, CDR2 LQKENI. Losses at the gene ends were 6 bases for V and 3 bases for J; bases not matched to a gene: 1. The CDR3 has 14 residues. The chain's CDR3 is CASSDRGRGNTIYF. DNA for the CDR3: TGTGCCAGCTCGGACAGGGGGCGTGGAAACACCATATATTTT. Full variable domain (remainder filled in from reference TRBV18 and TRBJ1-3): NAGVMQNPRHLVRRRGQEARLRCSPMKGHSHVYWYRQLPEEGLKFMVYLQKENIIDESGMPKERFSAEFPKEGPSILRIQQVVRGDSAAYFCASSDRGRGNTIYFGEGSWLTVV.

This chain joins TRBV4-3 and TRBJ1-2; a weak D match, TRBD1 (5 bases). The germline V gene encodes CDR1 LGHNA and CDR2 YSLEER. The CDR3 totals 17 residues. V was trimmed by 0 bases and J by 6 bases, leaving 20 bases between them. CDR3 DNA: TGCGCCAGCAGCCAAGAGGGGTACAGTCAGGAGGGGCATGGCTACACCTTC. It is translated as CASSQEGYSQEGHGYTF.

J is TRBJ2-3 and V is TRBV27; 10 bases agree with TRBD2. The CDR3 spans 13 residues. Germline V gene data show CDR1 as MNHEY and CDR2 as SMNVEV (reference sequence). J lost 6 bases, V lost 7 bases, and 4 bases had no gene match. CDR3 sequence (DNA): TGTGCCAGCATAGCGGGAGGAGAGGATACGCAGTATTTT. This gives the protein CASIAGGEDTQYF.

J is TRBJ2-7 and V is TRBV13; the match to TRBD2 covers 10 bases. CDR3 length: 15 residues. Germline V gives CDR1 PRHDT, CDR2 FYEKMQ (reference sequence). Trimming at V came to 0 bases and at J to 4 bases, leaving 3 bases not matched to a gene. CDR3 DNA: TGTGCCAGCAGCTTAGGGGGACTAGCGAGTTACGAGCAGTACTTC. Protein: CASSLGGLASYEQYF.

The chain uses TRBV28 and TRBJ1-5, with D uncertain. V lost 6 bases, J lost 1 base, and 16 bases lay in between. Germline CDR1 is MDHEN and CDR2 is SYDVKM. This CDR3 spans 16 amino acids. CDR3 in DNA: TGTGCCAGCAGGGTCGCTCCTCGCCAGAGCAATCAGCCCCAGCATTTT. Amino acid sequence: CASRVAPRQSNQPQHF. Using reference TRBV28 and TRBJ1-5 for the parts outside the CDR3, the full variable domain is DVKVTQSSRYLVKRTGEKVFLECVQDMDHENMFWYRQDPGLGLRLIYFSYDVKMKEKGDIPEGYSVSREKKERFSLILESASTNQTSMYLCASRVAPRQSNQPQHFGDGTRLSIL.

The V and J genes are TRBV7-9 and TRBJ1-5, with 8 bases matching TRBD1. Germline V lookup: CDR1 SEHNR, CDR2 FQNEAQ (reference sequence). V lost 6 bases, J lost 2 bases, and 6 bases stayed unmatched. The CDR3 covers 15 residues. For the CDR3, the DNA is TGTGCCAGCAGTTTTGGACAGGGTGGCAATCAGCCCCAGCATTTT. Translated: CASSFGQGGNQPQHF.

V is TRBV7-6 and J is TRBJ2-2; TRBD2 aligns across 9 bases. V gave up 4 bases and J gave up 7 bases; unmatched junction bases: 13. The germline gives CDR1 SGHVS, CDR2 FNYEAQ. There are 17 residues in the CDR3. The CDR3 DNA is TGTGCCAGCAGCTCGGGGTTTCGGCTAGCGGGGATCGGGGAGCTGTTTTTT. Translating it yields CASSSGFRLAGIGELFF.

This chain's CDR3 is CAISESTGLNSPLHF. The CDR3 nucleotides are TGTGCCATCAGTGAATCGACAGGCCTTAATTCACCCCTCCACTTT. The chain has TRBV10-3 and TRBJ1-6; TRBD1 is a possible D gene (6 bases). The CDR3 length is 15 residues. The germline V gene has CDR1 ENHRY and CDR2 SYGVKD. V gave up 3 bases and J gave up 6 bases, with 12 bases separating them.

This clone was found a few times. The chain uses TRBV1 and TRBJ2-1; the table gives TRBD1 as D, unverified against the DNA. TRBV1 is a known pseudogene. The CDR3 contains 12 residues. For the CDR3, the DNA is TGCACCAGCAGCCGGGCGTGGAATGAGCAGTTCTTC. Residues: CTSSRAWNEQFF.

This sequence joins TRBV28 and TRBJ2-7; 8 bases fit TRBD1. The length of the CDR3 is 14 residues. V lost 6 bases and J lost 5; bases outside the gene matches: 9. Germline CDR1 MDHEN, CDR2 SYDVKM. The CDR3 region has the DNA TGTGCCAGCAGCACGGGACAGGTAACCGACGAGCAGTACTTC. Protein: CASSTGQVTDEQYF. The entire variable domain, with the rest obtained from reference TRBV28 and TRBJ2-7, is as follows: DVKVTQSSRYLVKRTGEKVFLECVQDMDHENMFWYRQDPGLGLRLIYFSYDVKMKEKGDIPEGYSVSREKKERFSLILESASTNQTSMYLCASSTGQVTDEQYFGPGTRLTVT.

The chain employs TRBV28 and TRBJ1-2; a weak D match, TRBD1 (5 bases). In germline, CDR1 is MDHEN, CDR2 SYDVKM. V was cut by 3 bases and J by 3 bases, with 14 bases left in between. This CDR3 has 15 amino acids. CDR3 sequence reads: CASSLGPGHYYGYTF. Here the CDR3 DNA reads TGTGCCAGCAGTTTGGGTCCTGGACACTACTATGGCTACACCTTC.

This chain links TRBV4-1 with TRBJ2-1, with D possibly matching TRBD2 (6 bases). Per the germline V gene, CDR1 is MGHRA and CDR2 is YSYEKL. The CDR3 spans 16 residues. V lost 3 bases to trimming and J lost 9 bases, with 21 bases between them. The CDR3 protein is CASSHPGGRDGGEQFF. CDR3 in DNA: TGCGCCAGCAGCCACCCTGGCGGGCGGGATGGGGGTGAGCAGTTCTTC.

The chain couples TRBV5-1 to TRBJ2-3; 9 bases match TRBD2. Germline CDR1 is SGHRS and CDR2 is YFSETQ. V was clipped by 0 bases and J by 2 bases; unmatched bases: 7. The CDR3 extends over 17 amino acids. The CDR3 sequence: CASSLGTSASFTDTQYF. CDR3 bases: TGCGCCAGCAGCTTGGGGACTAGCGCATCTTTCACAGATACGCAGTATTTT.

This chain links TRBV6-4 with TRBJ2-7, with TRBD1 matching over 9 bases. This CDR3 is built from 20 residues. V dropped 5 bases and J dropped 0; count of bases not matched to a gene: 20. Germline CDR1 reads MRHNA; CDR2 reads SNTAGT. CDR3 amino acids: CASSNGRNETGGTSSYEQYV. The CDR3 region has the DNA TGTGCCAGCAGTAACGGTCGGAACGAAACAGGGGGCACTAGCTCCTACGAGCAGTACGTC.

This clone was seen more than once but under ten times. The V and J genes are TRBV5-4 and TRBJ2-3, with D hard to call. Germline lookup yields CDR1 SGHNT and CDR2 YYREEE (reference sequence). V lost 2 bases to trimming and J lost 5 bases, with 15 bases between them. The CDR3 covers 15 residues. The CDR3 bases are TGTGCCAGCAGCTTACCCGTGAGGCATGAAGATACGCAGTATTTT. This translates into CASSLPVRHEDTQYF.

The genes are TRBV7-9 and TRBJ2-1; TRBD2 aligns across 12 bases. The germline gives CDR1 SEHNR, CDR2 FQNEAQ (reference sequence). J lost 12 bases, V lost 4 bases, and 16 bases had no gene match. CDR3 length: 17 residues. In DNA form, the CDR3 reads TGTGCCAGCAGCTCTCCTAGCGGGAGGGCCACGTTTGACGTGCAGTTCTTC. It is translated as CASSSPSGRATFDVQFF.

The rearrangement joins TRBV25-1 to TRBJ2-7; 7 bases are a match to TRBD1. Germline V gene sequence: CDR1 MGHDK, CDR2 SYGVNS. Germline trimming cut 3 bases from V and 7 bases from J; bases unmatched to any gene: 15. The CDR3 totals 16 residues. The CDR3 loop reads CASSDGRQGLGREQYF. CDR3 in DNA: TGTGCCAGCAGTGACGGCAGACAGGGCCTTGGGAGAGAGCAGTACTTC.